This passage covers 20 T cell receptor beta chains from one sample sequenced in a study of beta chain features in type 1 diabetes listed by TCRdb under 2018. Receptors were amplified or captured by the immunoSEQ multiplex PCR assay. The entire isolated RNA was reverse transcribed using the High Capacity cDNA Reverse Transcription Kit, and thus expressed TCRB transcripts were sequenced. TCRdb stores this immuneACCESS table with in-frame sequences only. Part of the clones is absent; in the studies checked, under half of the shortfall reflects unresolved V genes, and no reason is known for the rest. The table for this sample lists 35,000 to 50,000 clones; about half of them were counted only once. The ten biggest clones cover over 0.2% of the sample. Sequencing was done on a sample of stem cell memory CD4+ T cells from blood. This specimen's cell subset or site label, per the study, means: stem cell-like memory CD4+ T cells. All receptors come from a woman in her twenties or thirties in good health.

This clone was counted between two and nine times. This chain uses TRBV29-1 with TRBJ2-6; perhaps TRBD1 as D (5 bases). The CDR3 has 16 residues. CDR1 and CDR2 from the germline V gene are SQVTM and ANQGSEA. Trimming pared 4 bases from V and 0 bases from J, leaving 13 bases between. CDR3 sequence: CSVGSRVLSGANVLTF. Here the CDR3 DNA reads TGCAGCGTTGGCTCCAGGGTCCTCTCTGGGGCCAACGTCCTGACTTTC.

The CDR3, as DNA: TGTGCCAGCAGCTTAATCACAGCGAACACTGAAGCTTTCTTT. Its protein product is CASSLITANTEAFF. The chain employs TRBV11-2 and TRBJ1-1; the D is unclear. CDR1 SGHAT and CDR2 FQNNGV come from the germline V gene. V shed 2 bases and J shed 1 base, with 8 bases lying between them. The CDR3 totals 14 residues.

The chain is built from TRBV29-1 and TRBJ1-2; 9 positions match TRBD1. Germline V gives CDR1 SQVTM, CDR2 ANQGSEA. V was pared by 7 bases and J by 7 bases, with 4 bases of the junction left unmatched. This CDR3 contains 11 residues. This chain's CDR3 is CSEGTGSGYTF. The CDR3 DNA is TGCAGCGAGGGGACAGGGAGTGGCTACACCTTC.

This clone appeared once. At one end, the junction sequence differs from germline, possibly due to a read error. The rearrangement links TRBV4-2 to TRBJ2-1; D is possibly TRBD1 (7 bases). Germline-derived CDR1 and CDR2 are LGHNA and YNFKEQ. The CDR3 is 17 residues long. CDR3 region: CASSQDYPGGPRDEQLF. The CDR3, as DNA: TGTGCCAGCAGCCAAGATTATCCAGGGGGGCCTAGGGATGAGCAGCTCTTC.

DNA of the CDR3: TGTGCCAGCACTCAGAGGCAGATGAACACCGGGGAGCTGTTTTTT. Translated: CASTQRQMNTGELFF. The chain couples TRBV6-5 to TRBJ2-2; D unclear. Trimming stripped 7 bases from V and 1 base from J, with 13 bases between. Germline V lookup: CDR1 MNHEY, CDR2 SVGAGI. The CDR3 sequence is 15 residues long.

The chain carries TRBV18 and TRBJ2-1, with 13 bases aligning to TRBD2. The CDR3 totals 15 residues. The germline gives CDR1 KGHSH, CDR2 LQKENI. V shed 6 bases, J shed 9 bases, and the junction held 8 bases outside the gene matches. The CDR3 bases are TGTGCCAGCTCTCCGGGACTAGCGGGAATGGGTGAGCAGTTCTTC. Encoded protein: CASSPGLAGMGEQFF.

This clone was picked up a small number of times. The chain has TRBV10-3 and TRBJ1-5, with unresolved D. CDR1 and CDR2 (germline): ENHRY, SYGVKD. The V end lost 1 base, the J end lost 4 bases, and 14 bases lay between the germline ends. This CDR3 is 16 amino acids long. The CDR3 here is CAISEFGEVGNQPQHF. The CDR3 nucleotides are TGTGCCATCAGTGAGTTCGGGGAGGTGGGGAATCAGCCCCAGCATTTT.

The J gene is TRBJ2-7, the V gene TRBV27, with unresolved D. Germline V gene lookup returns CDR1 MNHEY and CDR2 SMNVEV (reference sequence). V lost 6 bases and J 2 bases, leaving 8 bases between the germline ends. The CDR3 loop spans 12 amino acids. The CDR3 DNA reads TGTGCCAGCAGGGCATACCCCTACGAGCAGTACTTC. Amino acid sequence: CASRAYPYEQYF.

The chain joins TRBV18 to TRBJ1-2; D is perhaps TRBD1 (5 bases). CDR3 length equals 14 residues. Germline lookup yields CDR1 KGHSH and CDR2 LQKENI. Trimming removed 2 bases at V and 4 bases at J, with 11 bases between. The CDR3 coding sequence is TGTGCCAGCTCACCAGACAGTCACGGCTATGGCTACACCTTC. Translating it yields CASSPDSHGYGYTF.

The rearrangement links TRBV7-9 to TRBJ2-3; 9 bases line up with TRBD2. The ends lost 3 bases at V and 1 base at J; junction bases unmatched: 11. Germline lookup yields CDR1 SEHNR and CDR2 FQNEAQ (reference sequence). The CDR3 has 18 residues. This chain's CDR3 is CASSFHVLREGGTDTQYF. The CDR3 DNA follows: TGTGCCAGCAGCTTCCATGTTTTGCGGGAGGGCGGCACAGATACGCAGTATTTT.

This sequence joins TRBV18 and TRBJ2-5; 7 positions agree with TRBD1. The germline gives CDR1 KGHSH, CDR2 LQKENI. V lost 2 bases, J lost 1 base, and 4 bases stayed unmatched. The CDR3 sequence is 15 residues long. CDR3 loop: CASSPNRDSQETQYF. CDR3 bases: TGTGCCAGCTCACCAAACCGGGACAGCCAAGAGACCCAGTACTTC.

This chain uses TRBV7-9 with TRBJ2-1, with D perhaps TRBD2 (5 bases). CDR1 is SEHNR and CDR2 is FQNEAQ in the germline V gene (reference sequence). CDR3 length equals 15 residues. V shed 2 bases and J shed 4 bases, with 12 bases lying between them. The CDR3, as DNA: TGTGCCAGCAGCTTAACGGGGTCCACTTACAATGAGCAGTTCTTC. This sequence encodes CASSLTGSTYNEQFF. Based on the CDR3 plus reference TRBV7-9 and TRBJ2-1, the full variable domain is DTGVSQNPRHKITKRGQNVTFRCDPISEHNRLYWYRQTLGQGPEFLTYFQNEAQLEKSRLLSDRFSAERPKGSFSTLEIQRTEQGDSAMYLCASSLTGSTYNEQFFGPGTRLTVL.

This clone was found a few times. CDR3 DNA: TGTGCCAGCAGTTTTGGACTAGCGGGAGTCACCGGGGAGCTGTTTTTT. This codes for CASSFGLAGVTGELFF. This chain connects TRBV27 to TRBJ2-2, with 13 bases aligning to TRBD2. The CDR3 length is 16 residues. Germline CDR1 is MNHEY and CDR2 is SMNVEV (reference sequence). After removal of 3 bases from V and 4 bases from J, the junction contained 2 bases not matched to a gene.

The chain has TRBV4-3 and TRBJ2-4; 8 bases line up with TRBD2. Germline loops: CDR1 LGHNA, CDR2 YSLEER. This CDR3 contains 14 residues. Trimming took 0 bases from V and 10 from J; bases not matched to a gene: 5. The CDR3 DNA reads TGCGCCAGCAGCCAAGATGAAGGCGGGAGGATTCAGTACTTC. Protein product: CASSQDEGGRIQYF.

This rearrangement joins TRBV7-9 to TRBJ2-3, with a weak D call TRBD1 (8 bases). V lost 5 bases and J 2 bases, leaving 20 bases between the germline ends. The CDR3 runs 17 residues. CDR1 and CDR2 (germline): SEHNR, FQNEAQ (reference sequence). CDR3 region: CASSPGGWGQDTDTQYF. As DNA, the CDR3 is TGTGCCAGCAGCCCCGGGGGGTGGGGACAGGACACAGATACGCAGTATTTT.

The chain couples TRBV19 to TRBJ2-5; TRBD2 agrees at 11 bases. Germline CDR1 LNHDA, CDR2 SQIVND (reference sequence). The CDR3 totals 15 residues. The V and J ends lost 3 bases and 5 bases, in that order; junction bases with no gene match: 5. CDR3 region: CASSMLAGGSETQYF. CDR3 nucleotides: TGTGCCAGTAGTATGCTAGCGGGAGGATCGGAGACCCAGTACTTC. Using reference TRBV19 and TRBJ2-5 for the parts outside the CDR3, the full variable domain is DGGITQSPKYLFRKEGQNVTLSCEQNLNHDAMYWYRQDPGQGLRLIYYSQIVNDFQKGDIAEGYSVSREKKESFPLTVTSAQKNPTAFYLCASSMLAGGSETQYFGPGTRLLVL.

The V and J genes are TRBV25-1 and TRBJ2-1; D perhaps matches TRBD1 (6 bases). V shed 2 bases and J shed 0 bases, with 11 bases lying between them. There are 16 residues in the CDR3. Germline lookup yields CDR1 MGHDK and CDR2 SYGVNS. This CDR3 is CASSELAGDSYNEQFF. CDR3 DNA sequence: TGTGCCAGCAGTGAACTAGCAGGGGACTCCTACAATGAGCAGTTCTTC. Filled out from reference TRBV25-1 and TRBJ2-1, the complete variable domain reads EADIYQTPRYLVIGTGKKITLECSQTMGHDKMYWYQQDPGMELHLIHYSYGVNSTEKGDLSSESTVSRIRTEHFPLTLESARPSHTSQYLCASSELAGDSYNEQFFGPGTRLTVL.

The V and J genes are TRBV19 and TRBJ2-7; 9 bases line up with TRBD2. Germline V gene lookup returns CDR1 LNHDA and CDR2 SQIVND (reference sequence). V was clipped by 11 bases and J by 7 bases; unmatched bases: 15. The CDR3 is 14 residues long. Here the CDR3 reads CAGHGSGRTGEQYF. The DNA of the CDR3 is TGTGCCGGTCACGGGAGCGGGAGGACGGGGGAGCAGTACTTC. The full variable domain, its missing parts supplied by reference TRBV19 and TRBJ2-7, is DGGITQSPKYLFRKEGQNVTLSCEQNLNHDAMYWYRQDPGQGLRLIYYSQIVNDFQKGDIAEGYSVSREKKESFPLTVTSAQKNPTAFYLCAGHGSGRTGEQYFGPGTRLTVT.

To note about this clone: An end of the junction does not agree with germline; a read error may underlie this. The rearrangement joins TRBV7-3 to TRBJ2-1; D perhaps matches TRBD2 (6 bases). Germline values: CDR1 SGHTA, CDR2 FQGTGA. The CDR3 extends over 16 amino acids. The CDR3 nucleotides are TGTGCCAGCAGCCTAACTTATACTAGCAAGTATGGTGAGCAGTTCTTC. Protein sequence: CASSLTYTSKYGEQFF.

V and J are TRBV7-2 and TRBJ2-3, with D maybe TRBD2 (5 bases). This CDR3 spans 15 amino acids. The germline V and J ends were trimmed by 5 bases and 2 bases, with 14 bases remaining between them. Germline V lookup: CDR1 SGHTA, CDR2 FQGNSA. CDR3 DNA: TGTGCCAGCAGCCCCCGTGGAGGTCTCACAGATACGCAGTATTTT. It specifies CASSPRGGLTDTQYF. Together with reference TRBV7-2 and TRBJ2-3, the CDR3 gives the full variable domain: GAGVSQSPSNKVTEKGKDVELRCDPISGHTALYWYRQSLGQGLEFLIYFQGNSAPDKSGLPSDRFSAERTGGSVSTLTIQRTQQEDSAVYLCASSPRGGLTDTQYFGPGTRLTVL.